This T cell receptor (beta chain) emerged from a study of T cells in Graves' hyperthyroidism and ophthalmopathy. Whole-study results and caveats: A 13 V-J signature model discriminated ophthalmopathy versus stable hyperthyroidism.

Thyroid ultrasound, orbital computed tomography, clinical symptoms, and serum thyroxine and TRAb underpinned diagnoses. RNA transcripts served as the template for amplifying TCR beta CDR3 regions. The TCR CDR3 was amplified in a first-round RT-PCR using the HTBI primer set. MiXCR, run by TCRdb on the multiplex PCR reads, gives a single entry per CDR3 protein. The sample contains about 580,000 distinct CDR3 sequences, around 14% of which appear only once. V was pared by 6 bases and J by 6 bases, with 21 bases between. This CDR3 has 16 residues. Germline CDR1 is LGHDT and CDR2 is YNNKEL (reference sequence). This clonotype has more than one count but fewer than ten. Its specificity is not known. A much larger clone lies a single base off, so this may be a read error.

The receptor was isolated from a woman aged 30 to 39 with Graves' hyperthyroidism that later progressed to Graves' ophthalmopathy. The genes are TRBV3-1 and TRBJ2-1, with D possibly being TRBD2 (7 bases). Material: blood. In DNA form, the CDR3 reads TGTGCCAGCAGTCAGGAGGGGGGCGCGGGGGCCAATGAGCAGTTCTTC. This sequence encodes CASSQEGGAGANEQFF.